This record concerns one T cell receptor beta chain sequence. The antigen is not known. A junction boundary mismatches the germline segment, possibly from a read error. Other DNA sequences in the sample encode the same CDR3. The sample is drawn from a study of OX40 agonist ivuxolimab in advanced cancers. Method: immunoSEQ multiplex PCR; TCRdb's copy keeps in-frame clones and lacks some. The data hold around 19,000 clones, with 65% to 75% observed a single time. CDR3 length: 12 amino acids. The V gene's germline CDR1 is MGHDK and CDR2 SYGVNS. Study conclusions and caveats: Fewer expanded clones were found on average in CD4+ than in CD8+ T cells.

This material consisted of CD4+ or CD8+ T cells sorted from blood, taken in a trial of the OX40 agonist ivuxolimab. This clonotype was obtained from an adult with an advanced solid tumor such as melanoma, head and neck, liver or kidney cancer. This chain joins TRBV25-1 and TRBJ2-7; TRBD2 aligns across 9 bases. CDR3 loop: CASAGGVGALKF. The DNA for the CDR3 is TGCGCCAGCGCGGGGGGGGTAGGGGCCTTAAAATTC.